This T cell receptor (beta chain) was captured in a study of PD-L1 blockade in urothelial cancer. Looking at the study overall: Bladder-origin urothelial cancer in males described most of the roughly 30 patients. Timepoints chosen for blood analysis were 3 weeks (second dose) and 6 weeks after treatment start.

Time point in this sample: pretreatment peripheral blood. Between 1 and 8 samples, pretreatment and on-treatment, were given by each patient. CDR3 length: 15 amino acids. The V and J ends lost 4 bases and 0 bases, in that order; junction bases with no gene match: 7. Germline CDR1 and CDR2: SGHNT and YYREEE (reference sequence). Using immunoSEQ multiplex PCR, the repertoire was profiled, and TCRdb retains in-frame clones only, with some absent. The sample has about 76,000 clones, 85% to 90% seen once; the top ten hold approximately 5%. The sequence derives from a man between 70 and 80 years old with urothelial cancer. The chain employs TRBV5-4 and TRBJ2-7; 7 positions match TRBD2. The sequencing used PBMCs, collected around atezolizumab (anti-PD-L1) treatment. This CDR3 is CASSPREAYSYEQYF. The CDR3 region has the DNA TGTGCCAGCAGCCCACGGGAGGCCTACTCCTACGAGCAGTACTTC.